This T cell receptor (beta chain) was found in a study of response to subunit inactivated influenza vaccine. One entry per CDR3 protein results from TCRdb running MiXCR on the RT-PCR reads. Of fewer than 550,000 distinct CDR3 sequences listed, approximately 24% were seen once; the top ten hold approximately 2%. As concerns this clonotype: Its matching antigen is unknown.

Study results and caveats: Researchers suggested that each seasonal influenza vaccination recruits few new T cells.

The TCR sequence derives from a man aged 50-60 years who received an inactivated influenza vaccine. Sequencing used CD4+ T cells sorted from PBMCs, obtained about 5 days after vaccination.

This CDR3 is CASSQEALSNQPQHF. The CDR3 DNA sequence: TGCGCCAGCAGCCAAGAGGCACTGAGCAATCAGCCCCAGCATTTT. V usage is TRBV4-3 and J usage is TRBJ1-5; D gene unclear. V dropped 0 bases and J dropped 1 base, with 7 bases sitting between them. The CDR3 spans 15 residues. Germline lookup yields CDR1 LGHNA and CDR2 YSLEER.